These 27 T cell receptor beta chains were sequenced from one sample in a study of response to subunit inactivated influenza vaccine. Each CDR3 protein gets one entry after TCRdb re-called the RT-PCR reads with MiXCR. The sample has around 580,000 distinct CDR3 sequences; about 15% are singletons. Source: PBMCs from blood, taken roughly 12 days after vaccination. The receptors shown here come from a man in his forties or fifties who received an inactivated influenza vaccine.

The V and J genes are TRBV11-1 and TRBJ2-1; TRBD2 matches at 10 bases. J was trimmed by 5 bases and V by 2 bases; bases with no gene match: 15. This CDR3 is built from 19 residues. Germline V CDR1 and CDR2: SGHAT, FQDESV (reference sequence). CDR3 amino acids: CASSLLVSGRPGMNNEQFF. CDR3 in DNA: TGTGCCAGCAGCTTATTAGTTAGCGGGAGGCCGGGTATGAACAATGAGCAGTTCTTC.

This clonotype came up a few times. V usage is TRBV5-1 and J usage is TRBJ2-2, with a possible D match to TRBD1 (6 bases). CDR1 is SGHRS and CDR2 is YFSETQ in the germline V gene. This CDR3 spans 15 amino acids. Trimming removed 0 bases at V and 6 bases at J, with 12 bases between. The CDR3 DNA sequence: TGCGCCAGCAGCTTGGTGCAGGGGAATTCCGGGGAGCTGTTTTTT. Its protein product is CASSLVQGNSGELFF.

The chain carries TRBV20-1 and TRBJ2-7; D uncertain. Trimming took 6 bases from V and 4 from J, leaving 16 bases between them. CDR1 is DFQATT, CDR2 SNEGSKA, per germline (reference sequence). This CDR3 region has 13 residues. CDR3 residues: CSARPLSRYEQYF. CDR3 sequence (DNA): TGCAGTGCCCGACCGCTTAGTAGATACGAGCAGTACTTC.

This clonotype occurred a few times. The chain links TRBV10-3 to TRBJ2-7; the D call may be TRBD1 or TRBD2 (5 bases each). This CDR3 region has 13 residues. The V gene's germline CDR1 is ENHRY and CDR2 SYGVKD. V was cut by 0 bases and J by 5 bases, with 8 bases left in between. This CDR3 is CAISESGADEQYF. The CDR3 region has the DNA TGTGCCATCAGTGAGTCCGGGGCGGACGAGCAGTACTTC.

This clonotype was seen a few times. The chain is built from TRBV5-6 and TRBJ2-3, with D maybe TRBD1 (6 bases). The germline V and J ends were trimmed by 4 bases and 3 bases, with 15 bases remaining between them. CDR1 is SGHDT, CDR2 YYEEEE, per germline. CDR3 length: 15 residues. The CDR3 region has the DNA TGTGCCAGCAGCCGGGACATCCTCGGGACAGATACGCAGTATTTT. Protein: CASSRDILGTDTQYF. Together with reference TRBV5-6 and TRBJ2-3, the CDR3 gives the full variable domain: DAGVTQSPTHLIKTRGQQVTLRCSPKSGHDTVSWYQQALGQGPQFIFQYYEEEERQRGNFPDRFSGHQFPNYSSELNVNALLLGDSALYLCASSRDILGTDTQYFGPGTRLTVL.

V gene TRBV3-1 combines with J gene TRBJ2-2, with 8 bases lining up with TRBD1. CDR1 is LGHDT, CDR2 YNNKEL, per germline (reference sequence). Losses at the gene ends were 1 base for V and 4 bases for J; bases not matched to a gene: 8. The CDR3 is 17 residues long. Written as DNA, the CDR3 is TGTGCCAGCAGCCAAGCTTACAGGGGGGCGGGCACCGGGGAGCTGTTTTTT. This sequence encodes CASSQAYRGAGTGELFF.

In its sample, this clonotype was seen a few times. This chain joins TRBV13 and TRBJ1-1, with D maybe TRBD1 (5 bases). Per germline, CDR1 PRHDT and CDR2 FYEKMQ (reference sequence). The V end was cut by 1 base, the J end by 12 bases, with 12 bases between. The CDR3 is made up of 12 amino acids. CDR3 residues: CASSLAPGPTFF. CDR3 nucleotide sequence: TGTGCCAGCAGCTTAGCCCCGGGGCCCACTTTCTTT. Full variable domain (outside the CDR3, taken from reference TRBV13 and TRBJ1-1): AAGVIQSPRHLIKEKRETATLKCYPIPRHDTVYWYQQGPGQDPQFLISFYEKMQSDKGSIPDRFSAQQFSDYHSELNMSSLELGDSALYFCASSLAPGPTFFGQGTRLTVV.

The gene calls are TRBV28 and TRBJ1-5; D is perhaps TRBD1 (5 bases). Looked up from germline, CDR1 is MDHEN and CDR2 is SYDVKM. This CDR3 spans 14 amino acids. V was trimmed by 7 bases and J by 6 bases, leaving 16 bases between them. The CDR3 region has the DNA TGTGCCAGCAAGACTGGGGGGGGTGGTCAGCCCCAGCATTTT. It translates to CASKTGGGGQPQHF.

This chain links TRBV24-1 with TRBJ2-2; 12 nucleotides align to TRBD2. The germline V gene has CDR1 KGHDR and CDR2 SFDVKD. V dropped 0 bases and J dropped 1; count of bases not matched to a gene: 2. CDR3 length equals 18 residues. The CDR3 loop is CATSDLGLAGMNTGELFF. In nucleotides, the CDR3 is TGTGCCACCAGTGATTTGGGACTAGCGGGGATGAACACCGGGGAGCTGTTTTTT.

This clonotype appeared a few times. V and J are TRBV11-2 and TRBJ2-7; a possible D gene is TRBD1 (5 bases). V was pared by 4 bases and J by 2 bases, with 18 bases between. The germline V gene has CDR1 SGHAT and CDR2 FQNNGV. The CDR3 consists of 16 residues. The CDR3 bases are TGTGCCAGCAGCTCCCCCGCGGACACCATTGCCTACGAGCAGTACTTC. It yields the protein CASSSPADTIAYEQYF.

The chain is built from TRBV6-2 or TRBV6-3 and TRBJ2-5, with D unresolved. Trimming cost V 10 bases and J 0 bases, with 15 bases left between them. Germline values: CDR1 MNHEY, CDR2 SVGEGT. The CDR3 is 14 amino acids. In nucleotides, the CDR3 is TGTGCCAAAGTACGATGCCGACACCAAGAGACCCAGTACTTC. Translation: CAKVRCRHQETQYF.

J is TRBJ2-1 and V is TRBV20-1, with TRBD1 as a possible D gene (5 bases). Trimming took 5 bases from V and 3 from J, leaving 14 bases between them. The CDR3 is made up of 14 amino acids. Germline V CDR1 and CDR2: DFQATT, SNEGSKA (reference sequence). CDR3 sequence (DNA): TGCAGTGCTTTAGACAGCCAGAGCTACAATGAGCAGTTCTTC. Translated, it gives CSALDSQSYNEQFF.

The V and J genes are TRBV28 and TRBJ2-5; D uncertain. V was pared by 6 bases and J by 7 bases, with 24 bases between. Germline V gene sequence: CDR1 MDHEN, CDR2 SYDVKM. CDR3 length: 16 amino acids. The CDR3 DNA follows: TGTGCCAGCAGCACTTTGGGCGGTTCAACTTGGGGGACCCAGTACTTC. Encoded protein: CASSTLGGSTWGTQYF.

This clonotype showed up many times. This chain uses TRBV7-9 with TRBJ2-3, with no clear D. V lost 5 bases and J 6 bases, leaving 9 bases between the germline ends. Germline V gene sequence: CDR1 SEHNR, CDR2 FQNEAQ (reference sequence). The CDR3 length is 12 residues. The CDR3 region is CASSRYQDTQYF. As DNA, the CDR3 is TGTGCCAGCAGCCGATACCAGGATACGCAGTATTTT.

This clonotype was detected a few times. The chain employs TRBV6-2 or TRBV6-3 and TRBJ2-1; TRBD2 matches at 13 bases. CDR1 and CDR2 (germline): MNHEY, SVGEGT. The CDR3 runs to 16 residues. The V segment lost 7 bases and the J segment 8 bases; nucleotides outside the gene matches: 11. In DNA, the CDR3 is TGTGCCAGCAACGAGGCCGGGACTAGCGGGATTGATGAGCAGTTCTTC. This gives the protein CASNEAGTSGIDEQFF.

The genes are TRBV5-5 and TRBJ2-7; no reliable D call. The length of the CDR3 is 14 residues. Per germline, CDR1 SGHKS and CDR2 YYEKEE (reference sequence). The V and J ends lost 2 bases and 2 bases respectively, with 11 bases between them. CDR3 region: CASSFSIPAYEQYF. CDR3 nucleotide sequence: TGTGCCAGCAGCTTCTCAATCCCGGCCTACGAGCAGTACTTC.

This chain uses TRBV5-1 with TRBJ2-1; a possible D gene is TRBD1 (5 bases). Between the trimmed V and J ends, which lost 3 bases and 8 bases, there was a span of 15 bases. Per the germline V gene, CDR1 is SGHRS and CDR2 is YFSETQ. There are 14 residues in the CDR3. The CDR3 reads CASSSGHLTDEQFF. Here the CDR3 DNA reads TGCGCCAGCAGCTCCGGACACTTAACCGATGAGCAGTTCTTC.

This clonotype was picked up a small number of times. This rearrangement joins TRBV4-1 to TRBJ1-3; perhaps TRBD1 as D (5 bases). The V end was cut by 0 bases, the J end by 1 base, with 16 bases between. Germline CDR1 reads MGHRA; CDR2 reads YSYEKL. The CDR3 covers 18 residues. CDR3 sequence: CASSQDQEGRSSGNTIYF. For the CDR3, the DNA is TGCGCCAGCAGCCAAGATCAGGAGGGGCGGTCATCTGGAAACACCATATATTTT.

Worth noting for this clonotype: Germline and junction disagree at one end, which may indicate a read error. This rearrangement joins TRBV7-2 to TRBJ2-5, with a possible D match to TRBD2 (6 bases). Per germline, CDR1 SGHTA and CDR2 FQGNSA. The length of the CDR3 is 17 residues. The CDR3 spells CASSLRREASHQETQYF. The CDR3 region has the DNA TGTGCCAGCAGCTTAAGGAGGGAGGCCTCCCACCAGGAGACCCAGTACTTC.

This clonotype was counted ten times or more. CDR3 residues: CASSLVATGRTGELFF. CDR3 coding DNA: TGCGCCAGCAGCTTGGTTGCTACAGGGAGGACCGGGGAGCTGTTTTTT. The chain combines TRBV5-1 with TRBJ2-2, with D tentatively TRBD1 or TRBD2 (6 bases each). Germline V gene data show CDR1 as SGHRS and CDR2 as YFSETQ. CDR3 length: 16 residues. Trimming removed 0 bases at V and 5 bases at J, with 14 bases between. The full variable domain, in which reference TRBV5-1 and TRBJ2-2 provide the parts outside the CDR3, is KAGVTQTPRYLIKTRGQQVTLSCSPISGHRSVSWYQQTPGQGLQFLFEYFSETQRNKGNFPGRFSGRQFSNSRSEMNVSTLELGDSALYLCASSLVATGRTGELFFGEGSRLTVL.

This clonotype was counted a few times. The chain is built from TRBV5-4 and TRBJ1-2; D is unresolved. Germline loops: CDR1 SGHNT, CDR2 YYREEE (reference sequence). The CDR3 runs to 14 residues. The V end lost 3 bases, the J end lost 8 bases, and 17 bases lay between the germline ends. The CDR3 sequence: CASSSVGGRMGYTF. DNA of the CDR3: TGTGCCAGCAGCTCGGTAGGCGGACGAATGGGCTACACCTTC.

This clonotype turned up a few times. The chain uses TRBV2 and TRBJ1-4; D call uncertain. There are 14 residues in the CDR3. The V end lost 2 bases, the J end lost 2 bases, and 6 bases lay between the germline ends. Germline V gene data show CDR1 as SNHLY and CDR2 as FYNNEI. Written as DNA, the CDR3 is TGTGCCAGCAGTGAAAGGCAGACTAATGAAAAACTGTTTTTT. It is translated as CASSERQTNEKLFF.

The table lists this clonotype with many counts. The chain has TRBV18 and TRBJ2-1; TRBD1 aligns across 11 bases. J lost 9 bases, V lost 5 bases, and 6 bases had no gene match. Germline loops: CDR1 KGHSH, CDR2 LQKENI. The CDR3 is 14 residues long. The CDR3 sequence: CASSSRTGGLEQFF. In nucleotides, the CDR3 is TGTGCCAGCTCATCAAGGACAGGGGGCCTTGAGCAGTTCTTC.

The genes are TRBV9 and TRBJ2-1, with D unclear. Germline V gene data show CDR1 as SGDLS and CDR2 as YYNGEE. Trimming took 2 bases from V and 4 from J, leaving 10 bases between them. This CDR3 region has 14 residues. The CDR3 region is CASSVVHGYNEQFF. In DNA, the CDR3 is TGTGCCAGCAGCGTCGTACACGGTTACAATGAGCAGTTCTTC.

The rearrangement joins TRBV11-2 to TRBJ2-7; either TRBD1 or TRBD2 may supply D (7 bases each). CDR3 size: 15 residues. Germline V gene data show CDR1 as SGHAT and CDR2 as FQNNGV. V lost 5 bases, J lost 4 bases, and 18 bases lay in between. The DNA of the CDR3 is TGTGCCAGCAGCGGGTTCAGGGGGGGTGAATACGAGCAGTACTTC. Translation: CASSGFRGGEYEQYF. The whole variable domain, remainder taken from reference TRBV11-2 and TRBJ2-7, is EAGVAQSPRYKIIEKRQSVAFWCNPISGHATLYWYQQILGQGPKLLIQFQNNGVVDDSQLPKDRFSAERLKGVDSTLKIQPAKLEDSAVYLCASSGFRGGEYEQYFGPGTRLTVT.

This clonotype turned up a few times. The chain combines TRBV7-9 with TRBJ1-2; D perhaps matches TRBD1 (5 bases). Germline V gene sequence: CDR1 SEHNR, CDR2 FQNEAQ (reference sequence). V lost 5 bases to trimming and J lost 4 bases, with 14 bases between them. The CDR3 is 14 residues long. CDR3 protein: CASSQDRGSYGYTF. DNA of the CDR3: TGTGCCAGCAGCCAAGACAGAGGAAGCTATGGCTACACCTTC.

This chain joins TRBV5-3 and TRBJ1-5, with 8 bases that match TRBD1. TRBV5-3 carries the ORF label, with uncertain function. CDR3 length: 18 residues. The trim removed 3 bases at V and 2 bases at J, leaving 13 bases unmatched. CDR3 nucleotides: TGTGCCAGAAGCTGGAATCGGACAGGGAGGGTTCGCAATCAGCCCCAGCATTTT. This encodes CARSWNRTGRVRNQPQHF.